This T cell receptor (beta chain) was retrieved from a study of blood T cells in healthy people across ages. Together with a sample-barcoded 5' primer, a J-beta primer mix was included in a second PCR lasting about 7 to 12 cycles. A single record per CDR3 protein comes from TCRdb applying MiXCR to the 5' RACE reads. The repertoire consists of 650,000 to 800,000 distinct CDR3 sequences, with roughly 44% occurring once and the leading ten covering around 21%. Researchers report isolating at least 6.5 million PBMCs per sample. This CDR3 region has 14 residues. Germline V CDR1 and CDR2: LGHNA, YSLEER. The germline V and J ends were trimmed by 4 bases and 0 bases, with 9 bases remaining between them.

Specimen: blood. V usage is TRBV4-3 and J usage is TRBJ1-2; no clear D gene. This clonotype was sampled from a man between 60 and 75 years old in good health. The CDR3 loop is CASSPDASNYGYTF. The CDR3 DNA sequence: TGCGCCAGCAGCCCGGACGCCTCTAACTATGGCTACACCTTC.